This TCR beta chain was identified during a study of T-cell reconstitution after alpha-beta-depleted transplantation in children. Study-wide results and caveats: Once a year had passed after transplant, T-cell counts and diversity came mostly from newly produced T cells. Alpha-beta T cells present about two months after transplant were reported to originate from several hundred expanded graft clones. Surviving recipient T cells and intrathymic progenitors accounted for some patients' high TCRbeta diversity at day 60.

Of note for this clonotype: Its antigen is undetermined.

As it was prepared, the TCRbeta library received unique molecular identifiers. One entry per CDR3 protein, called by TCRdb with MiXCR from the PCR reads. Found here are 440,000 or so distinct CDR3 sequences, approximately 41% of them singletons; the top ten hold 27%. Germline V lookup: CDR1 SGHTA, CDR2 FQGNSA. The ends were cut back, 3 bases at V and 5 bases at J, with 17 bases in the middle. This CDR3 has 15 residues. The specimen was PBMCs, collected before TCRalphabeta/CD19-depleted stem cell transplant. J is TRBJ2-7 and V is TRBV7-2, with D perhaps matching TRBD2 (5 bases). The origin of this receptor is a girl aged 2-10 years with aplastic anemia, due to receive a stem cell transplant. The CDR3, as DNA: TGTGCCAGCAGCTTTAGTCCAGCTGGAGGACACGAGCAGTACTTC. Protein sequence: CASSFSPAGGHEQYF.